The rows below give T cell receptor beta chains drawn from one sample of a study of cytomegalovirus exposure and HLA in healthy donors. Assay used: immunoSEQ multiplex PCR; TCRdb lists only in-frame clones, some missing. The top ten hold 3.7% of the sample, which has approximately 88,000 clones, roughly three quarters seen once. The sequencing sample was made of PBMCs. Receptors originate from a man in his thirties or forties in good health and CMV-seronegative. Both conserved end residues are part of each CDR3. D genes are given only for firm matches. Clone sizes are given selectively: once, few, many, or a class where the clone is expanded.

V gene	D gene	clone size	J gene	CDR3 protein	CDR3 DNA
TRBV6-1	.	.	TRBJ2-2	CASSAGETGELFF	TGTGCCAGCAGTGCCGGGGAGACCGGGGAGCTGTTTTTT
TRBV7-9	.	.	TRBJ2-1	CASSSVTGGRWNEQFF	TGTGCCAGCAGCTCGGTCACGGGGGGCCGTTGGAATGAGCAGTTCTTC
TRBV29-1	.	once	TRBJ2-1	CSVARSYNEQFF	TGCAGCGTTGCCAGGTCCTACAATGAGCAGTTCTTC
TRBV5-1	TRBD1	.	TRBJ1-4	CASSLSMGQGSEKLFF	TGCGCCAGCAGCTTGTCTATGGGACAGGGGAGCGAAAAACTGTTTTTT
TRBV4-1	TRBD1	.	TRBJ1-2	CASSRPTGDYGYTF	TGCGCCAGCAGCCGCCCGACAGGGGACTATGGCTACACCTTC
TRBV18	TRBD1	.	TRBJ1-1	CASSPQQGEWMNTEAFF	TGTGCCAGCTCACCACAACAGGGGGAGTGGATGAACACTGAAGCTTTCTTT
TRBV28	.	.	TRBJ1-2	CASSNSYGYTF	TGTGCCAGCAGCAATTCCTATGGCTACACCTTC
TRBV6-6	TRBD1	once	TRBJ2-1	CASSHARQGNNEQFF	TGTGCCAGCAGCCACGCGAGACAGGGCAACAATGAGCAGTTCTTC
TRBV6-1	.	.	TRBJ1-2	CASSLAGEVEGYTF	TGTGCCAGCAGCCTGGCAGGGGAAGTAGAAGGCTACACCTTC
TRBV30	TRBD1	few	TRBJ1-2	CAWRKQGVDGYTF	TGTGCCTGGAGAAAACAGGGGGTTGATGGCTACACCTTC
TRBV7-6	TRBD1	.	TRBJ2-7	CASSSGQGRYEQYF	TGTGCCAGCAGCTCCGGACAGGGGCGCTACGAGCAGTACTTC
TRBV21-1	.	.	TRBJ1-2	CASSRGRRGPYGYTF	TGTGCCAGCAGCAGGGGCCGGCGGGGGCCCTATGGCTACACCTTC
TRBV19	TRBD1	once	TRBJ1-1	CASSLWTGGTEAFF	TGTGCCAGTAGTTTGTGGACAGGGGGCACTGAAGCTTTCTTT
TRBV18	.	.	TRBJ1-2	CASSPDISGGNGYTF	TGTGCCAGCTCACCGGATATTAGTGGGGGGAATGGCTACACCTTC
TRBV19	TRBD1	few	TRBJ1-5	CASSVDRGSWGNQPQHF	TGTGCCAGTAGTGTTGACAGGGGAAGTTGGGGCAATCAGCCCCAGCATTTT
TRBV9	.	.	TRBJ2-3	CASSVDSGRTDTQYF	TGTGCCAGCAGCGTAGACAGCGGACGCACAGATACGCAGTATTTT
TRBV30	TRBD2	.	TRBJ2-1	CAWSVLGTSGSNEQFF	TGTGCCTGGAGTGTACTGGGGACTAGCGGGAGTAATGAGCAGTTCTTC
TRBV4-1	TRBD2	.	TRBJ2-3	CASSRGTSGMDTQYF	TGCGCCAGCAGCCGAGGGACTAGCGGGATGGATACGCAGTATTTT
TRBV7-6	.	.	TRBJ2-3	CASSLNPDSSSGTQYF	TGTGCCAGCAGCCTCAATCCCGACTCTTCGAGTGGTACGCAGTATTTT
TRBV2	TRBD1	once	TRBJ2-7	CASSSGTGSYEQYF	TGTGCCAGCAGTTCCGGGACAGGGAGCTACGAGCAGTACTTC
TRBV28	.	.	TRBJ2-4	CASSRQARVAKNIQYF	TGTGCCAGCAGTCGACAGGCCCGGGTGGCCAAAAACATTCAGTACTTC
TRBV18	.	.	TRBJ2-5	CASSPGGRETQYF	TGTGCCAGCTCACCGGGGGGGCGAGAGACCCAGTACTTC
TRBV5-1	.	.	TRBJ2-7	CASSLDARPEGEQYF	TGCGCCAGCAGCTTGGACGCTAGACCTGAAGGCGAGCAGTACTTC
TRBV30	TRBD1	.	TRBJ1-5	CAWTGQGNQPQHF	TGTGCCTGGACGGGACAGGGGAATCAGCCCCAGCATTTT
TRBV18	TRBD1	.	TRBJ2-1	CASSPQGAGNEQFF	TGTGCCAGCTCACCACAGGGGGCAGGCAATGAGCAGTTCTTC
TRBV6-6	TRBD1	.	TRBJ1-3	CASRFDRGPGNTIYF	TGTGCCAGCAGATTCGACAGGGGGCCTGGAAACACCATATATTTT
TRBV5-5	TRBD1	few	TRBJ2-3	CASSSGTEGFRSTDTQYF	TGTGCCAGCAGCTCCGGGACAGAGGGTTTCCGATCCACAGATACGCAGTATTTT
TRBV6-1	TRBD1	.	TRBJ1-5	CASRTGNGRPQHF	TGTGCCAGCAGGACAGGGAACGGGAGGCCCCAGCATTTT
TRBV7-8	TRBD1	.	TRBJ2-7	CASSRQGALSQYF	TGTGCCAGCAGCCGACAGGGGGCGTTATCGCAGTACTTC
TRBV9	.	.	TRBJ2-3	CASSVGGTDTQYF	TGTGCCAGCAGCGTAGGCGGCACAGATACGCAGTATTTT
TRBV19	.	.	TRBJ1-6	CASSSAGTLYNSPLHF	TGTGCCAGTAGTTCTGCGGGAACGTTATACAATTCACCCCTCCACTTT
TRBV6-1	.	few	TRBJ2-7	CASSSNPGQLYEQYF	TGTGCCAGCAGTTCTAATCCGGGTCAACTCTACGAGCAGTACTTC
TRBV6-1	.	.	TRBJ1-1	CASSDEGGWRWTEAFF	TGTGCCAGCAGTGATGAGGGGGGGTGGCGTTGGACTGAAGCTTTCTTT
TRBV28	TRBD1	.	TRBJ1-5	CASSFLSARGNGQPQHF	TGTGCCAGCAGTTTCTTGTCGGCCAGGGGGAATGGTCAGCCCCAGCATTTT
TRBV19	TRBD2	.	TRBJ2-1	CASTRGGARNEQFF	TGTGCCAGTACCCGGGGGGGGGCCCGGAATGAGCAGTTCTTC
TRBV7-2	TRBD2	.	TRBJ2-5	CASSFGGGRQETQYF	TGTGCCAGCAGCTTCGGCGGGGGGAGGCAAGAGACCCAGTACTTC
TRBV28	TRBD1	.	TRBJ2-3	CASTLGQTTDTQYF	TGTGCCAGCACCCTGGGACAGACCACAGATACGCAGTATTTT
TRBV25-1	TRBD1	.	TRBJ2-7	CASSDRGQHPYEQYF	TGTGCCAGCAGTGACCGGGGACAGCACCCATACGAGCAGTACTTC
TRBV5-1	TRBD1	.	TRBJ1-4	CASSFQPTGANEKLFF	TGCGCCAGCAGCTTCCAACCGACAGGGGCTAATGAAAAACTGTTTTTT
TRBV7-9	TRBD1	.	TRBJ1-5	CASSQTGANQPQHF	TGTGCCAGCAGCCAAACAGGGGCCAATCAGCCCCAGCATTTT
TRBV10-1	.	.	TRBJ2-3	CASSATRTGTDTQYF	TGCGCCAGCAGTGCAACTAGAACCGGCACAGATACGCAGTATTTT
TRBV7-2	.	.	TRBJ1-2	CASSSSSSYGYTF	TGTGCCAGCAGCTCCTCTAGCTCCTACGGCTACACCTTC
TRBV9	.	.	TRBJ2-5	CASSVSVQETQYF	TGTGCCAGCAGCGTATCAGTTCAAGAGACCCAGTACTTC
TRBV2	.	few	TRBJ1-1	CASSLRGVGDTEAFF	TGTGCCAGCAGCCTAAGGGGCGTTGGGGACACTGAAGCTTTCTTT
TRBV27	.	.	TRBJ1-6	CASSLGQGSSPLHF	TGTGCCAGCAGTTTAGGTCAGGGAAGTTCACCCCTCCACTTT
TRBV7-2	TRBD1	.	TRBJ2-3	CASSLDRATDTQYF	TGTGCCAGCAGCTTGGACAGGGCCACAGATACGCAGTATTTT
TRBV7-2	TRBD1	.	TRBJ2-7	CASSLVGRGLSEQYF	TGTGCCAGCAGCTTAGTGGGCAGGGGGCTAAGCGAGCAGTACTTC
TRBV29-1	.	.	TRBJ1-2	CSVESGEDYGYTF	TGCAGCGTTGAGTCAGGTGAAGACTATGGCTACACCTTC